This T cell receptor beta chain is from a study of beta chain features in type 1 diabetes. Every participating donor gave one draw, a heparinised blood sample averaging about 120 mL. Sorting that relied on CD45RO/CCR7/CD25/CD127/CD95/CD27 yielded CD4+ naive, central memory, regulatory and stem cell-like memory cells. This CDR3 spans 15 amino acids. CDR1 and CDR2 from the germline V gene are SGDLS and YYNGEE. Trimming shortened V by 0 bases and J by 4 bases, and 13 bases separated the two germline ends. This clone was recorded a few times. No antigen is known for it. Expressed TCRB transcripts were sequenced because the entire RNA isolate underwent reverse transcription. Produced via immunoSEQ multiplex PCR; TCRdb's table is partial and in-frame only. Of a few hundred thousand clones in the sample, 10% to 15% were seen once. Study-wide points: Resolution of whether HLA type affects TCRB rearrangement was not achieved here. Although PCR might favor shorter templates, it would do so equally in patients and controls.

V usage is TRBV9 and J usage is TRBJ1-2; D remains ambiguous. The sequenced sample was naive CD4+ T cells from blood. This sequence originates from a man between 18 and 35 years old in good health. CDR3 region: CASSVGRLRSYGYTF. CDR3 DNA: TGTGCCAGCAGCGTAGGCAGGCTACGTAGCTATGGCTACACCTTC.